The clone carrying this T cell receptor beta chain came up a few times. The data derive from a study of patients and donors after allogeneic stem cell transplantation. The CDR3 sequence is 14 residues long. V lost 2 bases to trimming and J lost 3 bases, with 7 bases between them. Via MiXCR, TCRdb re-called the RT-PCR reads, giving one row per CDR3 protein. The data show roughly 960,000 distinct CDR3 sequences, with about a sixth seen just once and 5% to 7.5% held by the top ten. The receptor's source is a human donor who was either an allogeneic HSCT recipient or a stem cell or donor lymphocyte infusion donor (not recorded which). It is not recorded whose cells these are; they may come from a transplant donor. This chain connects TRBV12-3 or TRBV12-4 to TRBJ1-4; D not certain. Material for sequencing was blood, either unsorted or a sorted T cell fraction (not recorded which). The CDR3, as DNA: TGTGCCAGCAGTTTACAATGGGCTAATGAAAAACTGTTTTTT. Amino acids: CASSLQWANEKLFF.